This T cell receptor (beta chain) was identified during a study of cytomegalovirus exposure and HLA in healthy donors. Findings and caveats of the study: A later analysis reportedly found that, within productive TCRs, an Asian-associated ancestry cluster had fewer N-insertions than the mean observed across the roughly 690 donors.

PCR involved 60 Vbeta and 13 Jbeta primers. Profiling relied on immunoSEQ multiplex PCR, and the TCRdb table lists in-frame clones only, not all of them. The sample includes fewer than 250,000 clones, 65% to 80% of them seen just once. About this clone itself: Its target is unknown.

V gave up 0 bases and J gave up 4 bases; unmatched junction bases: 15. Germline CDR1 reads MGHRA; CDR2 reads YSYEKL. The CDR3 loop spans 19 amino acids. The sequence came from a woman aged 40 to 50 in good health and CMV-seronegative. The V call is TRBV4-1, the J call TRBJ2-5; 9 nucleotides align to TRBD2. The material sequenced was PBMCs. In DNA, the CDR3 is TGCGCCAGCAGCCAAGACGAGTGGGGGGCGGGAGGGATCGGAGAGACCCAGTACTTC. Amino acid sequence: CASSQDEWGAGGIGETQYF.